This T cell receptor (beta chain) was sequenced during a study of cytomegalovirus exposure and HLA in healthy donors. With 60 Vbeta and 13 Jbeta primers, the PCR was carried out. In the original processing: Approximately 79 million unique TCR beta chains, approximately 11 million of them shared, were counted by a later analysis. TCRdb's copy holds only in-frame clones and misses some; the assay was immunoSEQ multiplex PCR. V, J and clone size are those of that table, while D and trimming were read from the DNA. Of 150,000 to 200,000 clones listed, around 83% were seen once; the top ten hold less than 5%. Study-level findings and limits: One later analysis reportedly identified an Asian-associated ancestry cluster that showed fewer N-insertions than the roughly 700-donor mean.

Comments on this clone: Its antigen is not identified.

The V and J ends lost 6 bases and 4 bases respectively, with 13 bases between them. The CDR3 covers 14 residues. In germline, CDR1 is MNHEY, CDR2 SMNVEV (reference sequence). Sequenced: PBMCs. The chain uses TRBV27 and TRBJ2-1; D may be TRBD1 (5 bases). This clonotype was sampled from a man between 45 and 60 years old in good health and CMV-seropositive. This CDR3 reads CASRGGREYNEQFF. The DNA of the CDR3 is TGTGCCAGCAGAGGCGGCAGGGAATACAATGAGCAGTTCTTC.